A selection of T cell receptor beta chains follows, all from one sample in a study of Ad26.COV2.S vaccination and SARS-CoV-2 variants. Assay used: immunoSEQ multiplex PCR; TCRdb lists only in-frame clones, some missing. Of some 480,000 clones in the sample, 70% to 90% were seen once. The specimen was peripheral blood, collected in a trial of Ad26.COV2.S vaccine versus placebo. These receptors all stem from a person between 18 and 65 years old who received the Ad26.COV2.S COVID-19 vaccine or a placebo. The CDR3 runs from the conserved cysteine through the conserved F or W.

v_gene,j_gene,CDR3aa
TRBV6-6,TRBJ2-7,CASSYGGATYEQYF
TRBV18,TRBJ1-2,CASSPPGQASYGYTF
TRBV7-3,TRBJ2-3,CASRTSGLGTDTQYF
TRBV30,TRBJ2-1,CAWTHIGQGKFF
TRBV30,TRBJ1-6,CAWSVKGAGLVGSPLHF
TRBV3-1/TRBV3-2,TRBJ2-7,CASSQAPFPSHEQYF
TRBV27,TRBJ2-7,CASRERSAYEQYF
TRBV9,TRBJ2-5,CASSVVGETQYF
TRBV5-5,TRBJ1-3,CASSGSGTGAGNTIYF
TRBV5-5,TRBJ1-1,CASRGLGNTEAFF
TRBV9,TRBJ2-7,CASSEGLGGAYEQYF
TRBV18,TRBJ1-2,CASSPRDESGYTF
TRBV9,TRBJ2-1,CASSVGGTSGKLGNEQFF
TRBV28,TRBJ2-2,CASRGQNTGELFF
TRBV30,TRBJ1-1,CAWTGSMNTEAFF
TRBV6-2/TRBV6-3,TRBJ1-5,CASSPVLGGQPQHF
TRBV3-1/TRBV3-2,TRBJ2-2,CASSQEYGAGTGELFF
TRBV6-2/TRBV6-3,TRBJ2-3,CASSAGTPSDTQYF
TRBV7-8,TRBJ1-1,CASSPTGKRAFF
TRBV7-2,TRBJ2-1,CASSYQPKGADEQFF
TRBV2,TRBJ1-6,CASKNSPNNSPLHF
TRBV29-1,TRBJ1-5,CSAKDSSGQPQHF
TRBV24-1,TRBJ2-2,CATSSSPTSGRAGTGELFF
TRBV19,TRBJ2-7,CASSPRGDFTYEQYF
TRBV9,TRBJ1-2,CASSRGQGEGYTF
TRBV2,TRBJ1-5,CASSEASQSGGNQPQHF
TRBV7-8,TRBJ2-7,CASSFREGDEQYF
TRBV11-3,TRBJ2-1,CASSLLSTEQFF
TRBV6-1,TRBJ1-6,CASSETAVHNSPLHF
TRBV5-4,TRBJ2-5,CASSISGGRAGETQYF
TRBV4-3,TRBJ2-1,CASSQALPSGRDNEQFF
TRBV2,TRBJ2-5,CASSEYGQETQYF
TRBV5-4,TRBJ2-1,CASSFGGQAYNEQFF
TRBV20-1,TRBJ1-4,CSASGFEKLFF
TRBV3-1/TRBV3-2,TRBJ2-1,CASSPTWFQNEQFF
TRBV30,TRBJ1-2,CAWSAIGDGYTF
TRBV7-9,TRBJ2-3,CASSSLGGPDTDTQYF
TRBV11-3,TRBJ2-2,CASSHNRGGAGELFF
TRBV7-3,TRBJ2-3,CASSSRGADTQYF
TRBV11-2,TRBJ2-2,CASSLRGPTGELFF
TRBV30,TRBJ2-3,CAWGGLGTQYF
TRBV30,TRBJ2-4,CACGTSGRVRNIQYF
TRBV9,TRBJ2-7,CASSAGTITYEQYF
TRBV18,TRBJ1-2,CASSSSGSFSYGYTF
TRBV7-9,TRBJ1-1,CASSLGAGRDTEAFF
TRBV14,TRBJ2-7,CASSQTGWYEQYF
TRBV11-2,TRBJ1-5,CASSLYADQPQHF
TRBV7-3,TRBJ2-3,CASSSESGNTQYF
TRBV2,TRBJ2-3,CASSEANRGADTQYF
TRBV4-2,TRBJ1-6,CASSPRDSPHSPLHF
TRBV28,TRBJ1-1,CASSLVTKGSAFF
TRBV23-1,TRBJ1-1,CASSWDRVYTEAFF